Listed below are T cell receptor beta chains from one sample, sequenced in a study of human T cells and chemical hapten exposure. TCRdb analysed the RACE reads with MiXCR anew, one entry per CDR3 protein. Of under 90,000 distinct CDR3 sequences in the sample, 9.6% are singletons; the top ten hold more than 3%. The sequencing here drew on whole blood, taken in connection with sensitization to the hapten diphenylcyclopropenone (DPC). These receptor sequences come from a woman aged 35 to 49 with alopecia areata. Some clones in this sample may be carry-over from other donors' samples. CDR3s include the opening cysteine and the closing phenylalanine or tryptophan. A D gene is named only where the DNA matches it firmly. Clone size is not always given. Where it is, it says once, few, many or a class for expanded clones.

V gene,clone size,J gene,D gene,CDR3 DNA,CDR3 protein
TRBV7-9,many,TRBJ2-1,.,TGTGCCAGCAGCCAGGCAGTAAACCCGTTCTTC,CASSQAVNPFF
TRBV5-1,few,TRBJ1-3,.,TGCGCCAGCAGCTTTCAGGGCTCGGGAGACGGAAACACCATATATTTT,CASSFQGSGDGNTIYF
TRBV5-1,few,TRBJ1-5,.,TGCGCCAGCAGCGTGGACAGTGGACGGCAGCCCCAGCATTTT,CASSVDSGRQPQHF
TRBV10-3,.,TRBJ2-7,TRBD1,TGTGCCATCAGCGGGACCGACAGGGGCGAGCAGTACTTC,CAISGTDRGEQYF
TRBV27,many,TRBJ1-6,TRBD1,TGTGCCAGCAGTTGGGACAGGGGGTTCTCACCCCTCCACTTT,CASSWDRGFSPLHF
TRBV20-1,.,TRBJ2-1,TRBD2,TGCAGTGCTAGCCCTAGCGGGAGGGTTTTCGGGAATGAGCAGTTCTTC,CSASPSGRVFGNEQFF
TRBV19,many,TRBJ2-6,.,TGTGCCCCCCCAGGAAGAAGCTCTGGGGCCAACGTCCTGACTTTC,CAPPGRSSGANVLTF
TRBV18,many,TRBJ1-1,TRBD1,TGTGCCAGCTCACCTGCAGGACAGGGAGGCACTGAAGCTTTCTTT,CASSPAGQGGTEAFF
TRBV14,many,TRBJ2-3,.,TGTGCCAGCAGCCCTTGGAACTTCGGCACATTTAGAGATACGCAGTATTTT,CASSPWNFGTFRDTQYF
TRBV18,few,TRBJ2-7,TRBD2,TGTGCCAGCTCACCGGGAGCGGGGGGCACCTACGAGCAGTACTTC,CASSPGAGGTYEQYF
TRBV9,few,TRBJ2-3,TRBD2,TGTGCCAGCAGCACCGGGACTAGTGGCCCCGATACGCAGTATTTT,CASSTGTSGPDTQYF
TRBV28,.,TRBJ1-5,.,TGTGCCAGCTGTCCGGGACCCAATCAGCCCCAGCATTTT,CASCPGPNQPQHF
TRBV19,.,TRBJ1-5,.,TGTGCCAGTAGTATCGTTCCGGGGGCAGGGCAGCCCCAGCATTTT,CASSIVPGAGQPQHF
TRBV4-2,few,TRBJ2-7,TRBD1,TGTGCCAGCAGCCAAGGGACAGGCTGGTCCTCCTACGAGCAGTACTTC,CASSQGTGWSSYEQYF
TRBV20-1,few,TRBJ2-5,TRBD2,TGCAGTGCTAGCCACCGACTAGCGGGGGGAGAGACCCAGTACTTC,CSASHRLAGGETQYF
TRBV9,many,TRBJ1-3,.,TGTGCCAGCAGCCCCTCAGCCTCTGGAAACACCATATATTTT,CASSPSASGNTIYF
TRBV2,few,TRBJ1-4,.,TGTGCCAGCATCCTGATCGAAAAACTGTTTTTT,CASILIEKLFF